The rows below give T cell receptor beta chains drawn from one sample of a study of blood T cell repertoires in COVID-19. This table comes from immunoSEQ multiplex PCR, and its TCRdb copy is limited to in-frame clones, with some not included. The sample lists over 45,000 clones; 87% were seen once. The specimen sequenced was peripheral blood. Receptors originate from a man aged 45 to 65 with active COVID-19. Both conserved end residues are part of each CDR3. Only part of the rows carry a size: once, few, many, or a class if the clone is expanded.

V gene	clone size	J gene	CDR3 protein
TRBV19	NA	TRBJ2-7	CASGEGAARDEQYF
TRBV19	NA	TRBJ1-1	CASSTRRLQAFF
TRBV7-8	NA	TRBJ2-5	CASSLTSGPGGETQYF
TRBV5-4	NA	TRBJ1-2	CASSRDRIYGYTF
TRBV3-1/TRBV3-2	NA	TRBJ1-5	CASSQDAARNQPQHF
TRBV6-5	NA	TRBJ2-7	CASTPRGSYYEQYF
TRBV6-4	NA	TRBJ2-3	CASSQSGTDTQYF
TRBV19	NA	TRBJ2-3	CASSPRTSGGRDTQYF
TRBV11-2	NA	TRBJ2-7	CASSSDWSYEQYF
TRBV9	NA	TRBJ1-5	CASSAEGGHNQPQHF
TRBV7-6	NA	TRBJ1-1	CASSLGPQGGHTEAFF
TRBV6-5	NA	TRBJ1-2	CASNRGRDFGYTF
TRBV2	few	TRBJ2-7	CAIGKDSGEQYF
TRBV30	once	TRBJ2-4	CAWSLGRIAKNIQYF
TRBV4-2	NA	TRBJ2-5	CASSPGLNQETQYF
TRBV7-2	NA	TRBJ2-7	CASSRTTSEAYEQYF
TRBV5-1	NA	TRBJ2-1	CASSPQGLSYNEQFF
TRBV2	NA	TRBJ2-5	CASTGVQETQYF
TRBV6-5	few	TRBJ1-1	CASRAQGSTEAFF
TRBV12-5	NA	TRBJ1-6	CASGLEGNSPLHF
TRBV29-1	NA	TRBJ2-5	CSVGTGEETQYF
TRBV10-3	NA	TRBJ2-3	CAISLAGGPADTQYF
TRBV28	NA	TRBJ2-6	CASSRSGISGANVLTF
TRBV7-9	NA	TRBJ2-2	CASSSKGTGIDGELFF
TRBV19	NA	TRBJ1-1	CASSTPKNRVEAFF
TRBV4-3	NA	TRBJ1-4	CASSRQAGFPELFF
TRBV20-1	NA	TRBJ1-2	CSAPLGGYTF
TRBV4-2	few	TRBJ1-5	CASSQGTGGGNQPQHF
TRBV23-1	NA	TRBJ1-1	CASGQGLGTEAFF
TRBV7-2	many	TRBJ2-1	CASSTGTSSYNEQFF
TRBV18	NA	TRBJ1-6	CASSIGGYNSPLHF
TRBV6-4	NA	TRBJ2-2	CASRQGATTGELFF
TRBV7-2	NA	TRBJ2-5	CASSLLSTRRGETQYF
TRBV12-5	few	TRBJ1-1	CASGPGVPEAFF
TRBV7-9	NA	TRBJ1-2	CASSSTWQGADGYTF
TRBV11-2	NA	TRBJ2-2	CASSSRTGERDSNTGELFF
TRBV27	NA	TRBJ1-6	CASSNRASAVASPLHF